A selection of T cell receptor beta chains follows, all from one sample in a study of blood T cell repertoires in COVID-19. Sequencing was performed with immunoSEQ multiplex PCR; in TCRdb, only in-frame clones are kept and a portion is missing. The sample contains over 200,000 clones, around 90% of which appear only once. The specimen was peripheral blood. Receptors originate from a man aged 25 to 40 with acute or convalescent COVID-19. Each CDR3 is given with its conserved first and last residue. A D gene is named only where the DNA matches it firmly.

TRBJ1-2 TRBV3-1/TRBV3-2 TRBD1 CASSNYEGAHDYGYTF
TRBJ2-1 TRBV5-1 . CASAGANEQFF
TRBJ2-3 TRBV5-8 TRBD2 CASSLTSGYSDTQYF
TRBJ2-3 TRBV18 . CASSSTGMSSDTQYF
TRBJ2-3 TRBV28 . CASSARLGGSTDTQYF
TRBJ2-5 TRBV6-1 TRBD2 CASSELSGGPSETQYF
TRBJ2-7 TRBV5-1 TRBD1 CASSLGDRNYEQYF
TRBJ2-1 TRBV19 TRBD1 CASSRTDRWGWDEQFF
TRBJ1-5 TRBV2 . CASRTGGDGDQPQHF
TRBJ2-7 TRBV7-9 TRBD1 CASSLGTDSYEQYF
TRBJ2-2 TRBV29-1 . CSVVFEQGNTGELFF
TRBJ2-7 TRBV6-5 . CASLLWAEQYF
TRBJ2-1 TRBV4-1 . CASSLGSSYNEQFF
TRBJ2-3 TRBV4-1 TRBD2 CASSQELSGGAGADTQYF
TRBJ1-6 TRBV18 . CASSTTWQNNSPLHF